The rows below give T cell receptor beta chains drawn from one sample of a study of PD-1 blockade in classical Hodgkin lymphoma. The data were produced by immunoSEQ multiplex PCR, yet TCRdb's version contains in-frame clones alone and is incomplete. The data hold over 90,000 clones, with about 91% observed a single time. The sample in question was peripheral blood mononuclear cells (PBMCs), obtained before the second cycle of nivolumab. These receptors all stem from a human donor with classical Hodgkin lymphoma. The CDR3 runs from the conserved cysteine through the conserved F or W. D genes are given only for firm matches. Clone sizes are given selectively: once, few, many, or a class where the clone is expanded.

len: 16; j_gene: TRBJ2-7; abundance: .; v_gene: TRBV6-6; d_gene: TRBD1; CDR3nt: TGTGCCAGCAGTTACGATACCCGGACAGGGCGCTACGAGCAGTACTTC; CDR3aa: CASSYDTRTGRYEQYF
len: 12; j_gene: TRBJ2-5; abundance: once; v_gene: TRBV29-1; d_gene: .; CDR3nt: TGCAGCGTTGCTTCCACGTGGGAGACCCAGTACTTC; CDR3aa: CSVASTWETQYF
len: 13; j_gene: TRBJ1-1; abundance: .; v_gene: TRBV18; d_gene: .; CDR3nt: TGTGCCAGCTTTACAGGCGGCAACACTGAAGCTTTCTTT; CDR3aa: CASFTGGNTEAFF
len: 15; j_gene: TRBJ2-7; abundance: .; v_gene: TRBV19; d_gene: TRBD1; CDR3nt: TGTGCCAGTAGGAGCAGGGGGCCCGATGGCTACGAGCAGTACTTC; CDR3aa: CASRSRGPDGYEQYF
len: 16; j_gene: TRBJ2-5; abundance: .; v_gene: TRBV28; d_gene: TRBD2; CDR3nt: TGTGCCAGCAGTTTATCGCCCAGCGGGAGGGGGCAGACCCAGTACTTC; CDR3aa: CASSLSPSGRGQTQYF
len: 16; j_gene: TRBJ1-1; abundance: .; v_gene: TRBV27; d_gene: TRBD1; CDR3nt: TGTGCCAGCAGTCGGGTGTGGGGACAGCAGAACACTGAAGCTTTCTTT; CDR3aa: CASSRVWGQQNTEAFF
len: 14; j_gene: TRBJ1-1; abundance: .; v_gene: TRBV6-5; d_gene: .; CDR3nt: TGTGCCAGCAGTTACGACAGGCGGATTGGTGAAGCTTTCTTT; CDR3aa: CASSYDRRIGEAFF
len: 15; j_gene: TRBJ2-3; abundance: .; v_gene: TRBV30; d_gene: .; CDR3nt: TGTGCCTGGAGTTCGACAGGTACTAGCACAGATACGCAGTATTTT; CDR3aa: CAWSSTGTSTDTQYF
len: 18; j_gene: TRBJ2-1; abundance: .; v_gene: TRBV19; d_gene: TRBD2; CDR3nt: TGTGCCAGTAGTACCCCCGGAGAGGCTAGCGGGGCCTACAATGAGCAGTTCTTC; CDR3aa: CASSTPGEASGAYNEQFF
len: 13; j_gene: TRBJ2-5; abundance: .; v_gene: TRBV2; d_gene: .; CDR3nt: TGTGCCAGCAGACTAGAGTTTCAAGAGACCCAGTACTTC; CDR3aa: CASRLEFQETQYF
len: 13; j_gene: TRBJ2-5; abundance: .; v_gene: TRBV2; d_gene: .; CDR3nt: TGTGCCAGCAGTGATTTCGCCCAGGAGACCCAGTACTTC; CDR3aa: CASSDFAQETQYF
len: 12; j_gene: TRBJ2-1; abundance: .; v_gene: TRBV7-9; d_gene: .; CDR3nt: TGTGCCAGCAGCTTAATCCGGAGTGAGCAGTTCTTC; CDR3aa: CASSLIRSEQFF
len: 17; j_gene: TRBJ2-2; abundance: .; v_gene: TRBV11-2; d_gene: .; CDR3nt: TGTGCCAGCAGCTTAGATCTCTGGTCTAGCGAGGCCGGGGAGCTGTTTTTT; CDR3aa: CASSLDLWSSEAGELFF
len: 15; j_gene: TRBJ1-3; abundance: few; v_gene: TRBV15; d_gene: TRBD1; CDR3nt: TGTGCCACCAGCAGATCGGGACAGGCGGGAAACACCATATATTTT; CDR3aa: CATSRSGQAGNTIYF
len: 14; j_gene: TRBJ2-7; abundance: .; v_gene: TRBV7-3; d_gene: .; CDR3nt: TGTGCCAGCAGCTTACACGGATACGGCTACGAGCAGTACTTC; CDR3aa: CASSLHGYGYEQYF
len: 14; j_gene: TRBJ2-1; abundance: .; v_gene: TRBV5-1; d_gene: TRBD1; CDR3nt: TGCGCCAGCAGCTTGAAGGGGGCGGGCAATGAGCAGTTCTTC; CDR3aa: CASSLKGAGNEQFF
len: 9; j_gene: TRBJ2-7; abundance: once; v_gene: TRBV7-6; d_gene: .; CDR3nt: TGTGCCAGCAGCCCGCAGCAGTACTTC; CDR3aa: CASSPQQYF
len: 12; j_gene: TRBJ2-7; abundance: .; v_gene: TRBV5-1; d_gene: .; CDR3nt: TGCGCCAGCAGCTTGGCCCCCTACGAGCAGTACTTC; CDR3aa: CASSLAPYEQYF
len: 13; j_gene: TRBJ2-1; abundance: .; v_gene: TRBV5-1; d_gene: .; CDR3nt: TGCGCCAGCAGCTTACAGGCGTACAATGAGCAGTTCTTC; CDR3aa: CASSLQAYNEQFF
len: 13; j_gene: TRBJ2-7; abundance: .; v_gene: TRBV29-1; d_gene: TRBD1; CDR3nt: TGCAGCGCCCTGGACAGGGGCAATCACGAGCAGTACTTC; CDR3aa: CSALDRGNHEQYF
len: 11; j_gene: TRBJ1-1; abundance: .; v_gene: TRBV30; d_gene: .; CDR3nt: TGTGCCTGGAGGGAGGGACGGTCAGCTTTCTTT; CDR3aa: CAWREGRSAFF
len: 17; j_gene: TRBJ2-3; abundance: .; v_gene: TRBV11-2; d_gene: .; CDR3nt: TGTGCCAGCAGCTTAGGAGTACGGTCCGGGGGCACAGATACGCAGTATTTT; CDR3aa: CASSLGVRSGGTDTQYF
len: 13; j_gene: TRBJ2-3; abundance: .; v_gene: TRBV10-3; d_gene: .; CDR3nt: TGTGCCATCAGTGAACGCGTCACAGATACGCAGTATTTT; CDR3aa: CAISERVTDTQYF
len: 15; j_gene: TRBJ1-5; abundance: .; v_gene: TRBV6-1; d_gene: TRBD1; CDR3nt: TGTGCCAGCAGAGGAGGACAGGGGTTAAATCAGCCCCAGCATTTT; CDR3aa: CASRGGQGLNQPQHF
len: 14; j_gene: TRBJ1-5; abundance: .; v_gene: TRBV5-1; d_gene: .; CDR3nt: TGCGCCACCACCGACCGGGTAGGCAATCAGCCCCAGCATTTT; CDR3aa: CATTDRVGNQPQHF
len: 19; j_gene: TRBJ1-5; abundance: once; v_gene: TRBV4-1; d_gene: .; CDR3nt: TGCGCCAGCAGCCAAGATCCTAACAGGGATCGCTATAGCAATCAGCCCCAGCATTTT; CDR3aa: CASSQDPNRDRYSNQPQHF
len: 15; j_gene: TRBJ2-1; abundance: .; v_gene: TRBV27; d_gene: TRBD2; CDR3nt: TGTGCCATCCAGGCCGGGACTAGCGGTTACAATGAGCAGTTCTTC; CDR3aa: CAIQAGTSGYNEQFF
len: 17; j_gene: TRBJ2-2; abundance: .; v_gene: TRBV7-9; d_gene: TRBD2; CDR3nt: TGTGCCAGCAGCTTAACCCAGACTAGCGGGAGTCCGGGGGAGCTGTTTTTT; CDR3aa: CASSLTQTSGSPGELFF
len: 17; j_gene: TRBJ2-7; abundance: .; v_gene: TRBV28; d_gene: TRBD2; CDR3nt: TGTGCCAGCAGTTTCAGACCGGGACTAGCGGTAACCTACGAGCAGTACTTC; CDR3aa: CASSFRPGLAVTYEQYF
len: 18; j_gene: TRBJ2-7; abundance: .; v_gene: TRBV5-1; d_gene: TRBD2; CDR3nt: TGCGCCAGCAGCTTCCGGGACTACCCCAGGGACCAGATCTACGAGCAGTACTTC; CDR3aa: CASSFRDYPRDQIYEQYF
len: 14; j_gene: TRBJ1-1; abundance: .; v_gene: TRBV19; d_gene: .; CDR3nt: TGTGCCAGTAGATTGGCTCAGGGGAACACTGAAGCTTTCTTT; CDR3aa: CASRLAQGNTEAFF
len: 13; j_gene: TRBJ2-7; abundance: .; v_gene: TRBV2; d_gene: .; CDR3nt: TGTGCCAGCAGTGGGGTAGTGTCCTACGAGCAGTACTTC; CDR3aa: CASSGVVSYEQYF
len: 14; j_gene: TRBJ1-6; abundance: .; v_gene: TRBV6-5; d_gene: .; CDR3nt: TGTGCCAGCAGTTACTCCGGGTATAATTCACCCCTCCACTTT; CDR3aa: CASSYSGYNSPLHF
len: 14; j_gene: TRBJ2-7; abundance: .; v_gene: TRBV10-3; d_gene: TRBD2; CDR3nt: TGTGCCATCAAACCCAGCGGGAGGACTGACGAGCAGTACTTC; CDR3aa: CAIKPSGRTDEQYF
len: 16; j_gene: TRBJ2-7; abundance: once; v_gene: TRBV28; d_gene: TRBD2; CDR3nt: TGTGCCAGCAGTTCTCCAGGACTAGCGGGATTCTACGAGCAGTACTTC; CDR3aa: CASSSPGLAGFYEQYF
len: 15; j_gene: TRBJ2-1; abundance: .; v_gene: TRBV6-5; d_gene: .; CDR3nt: TGTGCCAGCAGTCTCCGGGCGCGGGTACAGGGTGAGCAGTTCTTC; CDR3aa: CASSLRARVQGEQFF
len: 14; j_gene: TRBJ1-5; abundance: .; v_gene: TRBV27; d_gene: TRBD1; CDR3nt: TGTGCCAGCAGTTTGGGACAGGGGAATCAGCCCCAGCATTTT; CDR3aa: CASSLGQGNQPQHF
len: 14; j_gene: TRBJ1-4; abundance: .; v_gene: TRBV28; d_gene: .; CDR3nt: TGTGCCAGCAGTTTACGTGGATCCGGGGAAAAACTGTTTTTT; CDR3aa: CASSLRGSGEKLFF
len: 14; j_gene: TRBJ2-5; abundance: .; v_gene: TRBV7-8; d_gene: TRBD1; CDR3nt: TGTGCCAGCAGCTCCACAGGGGGCCGAGAGACCCAGTACTTC; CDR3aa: CASSSTGGRETQYF
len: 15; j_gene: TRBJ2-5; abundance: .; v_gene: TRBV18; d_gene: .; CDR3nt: TGTGCCAGCTCACCTCCGGACGGACTCTTGGAGACCCAGTACTTC; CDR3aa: CASSPPDGLLETQYF
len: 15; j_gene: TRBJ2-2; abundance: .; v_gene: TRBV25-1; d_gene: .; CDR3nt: TGTGCCAGCAGTTATGGGGGCGGGAACACCGGGGAGCTGTTTTTT; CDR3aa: CASSYGGGNTGELFF
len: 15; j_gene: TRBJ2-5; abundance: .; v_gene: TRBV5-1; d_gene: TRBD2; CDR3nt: TGCGCCAGCAGGGACCTAGCGGGAGGTTCGGGGACCCAGTACTTC; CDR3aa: CASRDLAGGSGTQYF
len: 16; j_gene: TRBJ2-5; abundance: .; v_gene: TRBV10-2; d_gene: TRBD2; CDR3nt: TGCGCCAGCAGTAGGACTAGCGGGAGCGGGGGAGAGACCCAGTACTTC; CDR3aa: CASSRTSGSGGETQYF
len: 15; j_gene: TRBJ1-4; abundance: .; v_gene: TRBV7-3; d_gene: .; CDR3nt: TGTGCCAGCAGCCTCTACGGGACGGGGAATGAAAAACTGTTTTTT; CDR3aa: CASSLYGTGNEKLFF
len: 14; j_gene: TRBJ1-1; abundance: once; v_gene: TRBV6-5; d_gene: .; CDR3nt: TGTGCCAGCAGTTACGGGACGGAGAACACTGAAGCTTTCTTT; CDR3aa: CASSYGTENTEAFF
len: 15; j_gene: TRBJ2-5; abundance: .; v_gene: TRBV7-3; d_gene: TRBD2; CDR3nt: TGTGCCAGCAGCCCTGGACTAGCGGGTAGCGAGACCCAGTACTTC; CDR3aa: CASSPGLAGSETQYF
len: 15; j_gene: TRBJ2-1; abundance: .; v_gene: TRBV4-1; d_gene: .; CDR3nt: TGCGCCAGCAGCCAAGTTAACCCAACGAGGCGTGAGCAGTTCTTC; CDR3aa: CASSQVNPTRREQFF
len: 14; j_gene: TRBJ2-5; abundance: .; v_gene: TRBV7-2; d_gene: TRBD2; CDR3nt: TGTGCCAGCAGCTCGGGACTAGTCAAAGAGACCCAGTACTTC; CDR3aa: CASSSGLVKETQYF
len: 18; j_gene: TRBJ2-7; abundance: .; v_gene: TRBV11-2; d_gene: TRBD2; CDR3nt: TGTGCCAGCAGCTTAGATAAACTAGCGGAGGGACAAAGATACGAGCAGTACTTC; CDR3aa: CASSLDKLAEGQRYEQYF
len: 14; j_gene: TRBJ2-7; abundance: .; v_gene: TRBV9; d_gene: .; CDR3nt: TGTGCCAGCAGCGTAGATCATGGTCCCTACGAGCAGTACTTC; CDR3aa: CASSVDHGPYEQYF
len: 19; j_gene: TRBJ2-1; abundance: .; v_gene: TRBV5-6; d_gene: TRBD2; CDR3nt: TGTGCCAGCAGCTTGTTCCGGACTAGCGGGAGACTCTCCTACAATGAGCAGTTCTTC; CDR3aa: CASSLFRTSGRLSYNEQFF
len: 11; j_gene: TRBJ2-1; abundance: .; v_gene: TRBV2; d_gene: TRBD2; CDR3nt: TGTGCCAGCAGTACAGCGGGGAGGCAGTTCTTC; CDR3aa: CASSTAGRQFF
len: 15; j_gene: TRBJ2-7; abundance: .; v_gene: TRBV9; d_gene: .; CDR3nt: TGTGCCAGCAGCATCGGGGTAGCAGGCACCTACGAGCAGTACTTC; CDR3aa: CASSIGVAGTYEQYF